A single sample is the source of the 32 T cell receptor beta chains below, sequenced in a study of cytomegalovirus exposure and HLA in healthy donors. 60 Vbeta and 13 Jbeta primers were used in PCR. Repertoires were generated with immunoSEQ multiplex PCR, while TCRdb's copy carries only in-frame clones and drops some. The profile covers hundreds of thousands of clones, with 80% to 85% appearing a single time and approximately 0.71% taken by the ten largest. The sample consisted of PBMCs. The receptors were sampled from a boy aged 2 to 10 in good health and CMV-seronegative.

CDR3 amino acids: CASSYSWREAGNTIYF. Written as DNA, the CDR3 is TGTGCCAGCAGTTACTCGTGGAGGGAAGCTGGAAACACCATATATTTT. The chain employs TRBV6-5 and TRBJ1-3, with D unresolved. CDR1 is MNHEY and CDR2 is SVGAGI in the germline V gene. The CDR3 contains 16 residues. V lost 0 bases, J lost 2 bases, and 11 bases lay in between.

V gene TRBV6-6 combines with J gene TRBJ1-5, with a weak D call TRBD1 (6 bases). Germline V gene lookup returns CDR1 MNHNY and CDR2 SVGAGI (reference sequence). The V end was cut by 0 bases, the J end by 1 base, with 10 bases between. There are 16 residues in the CDR3. The CDR3 nucleotides are TGTGCCAGCAGTTACTCAGGCCAGGGGAGCAATCAGCCCCAGCATTTT. This encodes CASSYSGQGSNQPQHF.

CDR3 nucleotides: TGTGCCAGTAGTATGGCGGACAGGGTTAATGAAAAACTGTTTTTT. This translates into CASSMADRVNEKLFF. The chain carries TRBV19 and TRBJ1-4, with 8 bases lining up with TRBD1. This CDR3 region has 15 residues. The germline CDR1 and CDR2 sequences are LNHDA and SQIVND (reference sequence). V shed 3 bases and J 4 bases; nucleotides not matched to a gene: 4. The whole variable domain, remainder taken from reference TRBV19 and TRBJ1-4, is DGGITQSPKYLFRKEGQNVTLSCEQNLNHDAMYWYRQDPGQGLRLIYYSQIVNDFQKGDIAEGYSVSREKKESFPLTVTSAQKNPTAFYLCASSMADRVNEKLFFGSGTQLSVL.

The rearrangement joins TRBV7-9 to TRBJ2-1; 7 bases align to TRBD2. V shed 1 base and J 4 bases; nucleotides not matched to a gene: 1. This CDR3 spans 14 amino acids. Germline V gene sequence: CDR1 SEHNR, CDR2 FQNEAQ (reference sequence). The CDR3 region is CASSLGLAYNEQFF. CDR3 DNA: TGTGCCAGCAGCTTAGGACTAGCATACAATGAGCAGTTCTTC.

This chain joins TRBV5-6 and TRBJ2-3; 7 nucleotides match TRBD2. The CDR3 loop spans 17 amino acids. Trimming removed 0 bases from V and 0 bases from J; junction bases left unmatched: 7. CDR1 and CDR2 from the germline V gene are SGHDT and YYEEEE. The CDR3 DNA sequence: TGTGCCAGCAGCTTGGCGTCGCGGGAGCCGAGCACAGATACGCAGTATTTT. This codes for CASSLASREPSTDTQYF.

V is TRBV29-1 and J is TRBJ1-3, with no clear D. This CDR3 contains 13 residues. Germline assignment: CDR1 SQVTM and CDR2 ANQGSEA. V was shortened by 1 base and J by 3 bases, with 7 bases between the two germline ends. For the CDR3, the DNA is TGCAGCGTTGAAGCTGGCGGTGGAAACACCATATATTTT. It specifies CSVEAGGGNTIYF.

The chain joins TRBV4-2 to TRBJ1-2; TRBD1 matches 10 bases. Trimming took 1 base from V and 2 from J; bases not matched to a gene: 7. The CDR3 runs to 17 residues. Germline CDR1 is LGHNA and CDR2 is YNFKEQ. The CDR3: CASSQGQGAGRNYGYTF. The CDR3, as DNA: TGTGCCAGCAGCCAAGGACAGGGGGCAGGGCGGAACTATGGCTACACCTTC.

The chain employs TRBV14 and TRBJ2-7, with 8 bases matching TRBD1. The CDR3 has 12 amino acids. Germline V gene lookup returns CDR1 SGHDN and CDR2 FVKESK. The J segment lost 6 bases and the V segment lost 6 bases, leaving 4 bases of the junction unmatched. As DNA, the CDR3 is TGTGCCAGCAGTGCACAGGGGGGCGAGCAGTACTTC. It specifies CASSAQGGEQYF.

The V call is TRBV7-3, the J call TRBJ2-3, with TRBD2 matching 9 bases. CDR1 is SGHTA and CDR2 is FQGTGA in the germline V gene. The CDR3 has 17 amino acids. Trimming removed 1 base from V and 5 bases from J; junction bases left unmatched: 10. This CDR3 reads CASSLKGGGAKGDTQYF. In DNA form, the CDR3 reads TGTGCCAGCAGCTTAAAGGGCGGGGGGGCTAAGGGAGATACGCAGTATTTT.

This clone was detected only a few times. This chain connects TRBV4-2 to TRBJ2-7; D is perhaps TRBD2 (5 bases). CDR1 is LGHNA and CDR2 is YNFKEQ in the germline V gene. This CDR3 comprises 15 residues. V lost 0 bases and J lost 2, with 11 bases in between. The CDR3 bases are TGTGCCAGCAGCCAAGAGGGTACGGGGACCTACGAGCAGTACTTC. Protein product: CASSQEGTGTYEQYF.

This clone was picked up a small number of times. The CDR3 loop is CASSEQVSYGYTF. In nucleotides, the CDR3 is TGTGCCAGCAGTGAACAGGTCAGCTATGGCTACACCTTC. The chain joins TRBV6-1 to TRBJ1-2, with D unclear. The CDR3 sequence is 13 residues long. V shed 2 bases and J shed 4 bases, with 8 bases lying between them. Germline V gene sequence: CDR1 MNHNS, CDR2 SASEGT.

The genes are TRBV28 and TRBJ1-2; 9 bases are shared with TRBD1. The CDR3 is 17 amino acids. Germline V gene sequence: CDR1 MDHEN, CDR2 SYDVKM. The trim removed 2 bases at V and 0 bases at J, leaving 7 bases unmatched. The CDR3 bases are TGTGCCAGCAGTTTACAGACAGGGGGGTCTTCTAACTATGGCTACACCTTC. This codes for CASSLQTGGSSNYGYTF.

The chain carries TRBV18 and TRBJ1-1; TRBD1 matches at 7 bases. The CDR3 length is 16 residues. Germline V gene sequence: CDR1 KGHSH, CDR2 LQKENI. Trimming at V came to 2 bases and at J to 0 bases, leaving 6 bases not matched to a gene. CDR3 nucleotide sequence: TGTGCCAGCTCACCAGCGGGACAGAGCATGAACACTGAAGCTTTCTTT. Its translation: CASSPAGQSMNTEAFF.

This chain links TRBV2 with TRBJ1-1, with 8 positions matching TRBD1. This CDR3 region has 14 residues. The ends lost 5 bases at V and 3 bases at J; junction bases unmatched: 5. Germline CDR1 reads SNHLY; CDR2 reads FYNNEI. The CDR3 is CASSQQGGDTEAFF. For the CDR3, the DNA is TGTGCCAGCAGTCAACAGGGGGGGGACACTGAAGCTTTCTTT.

The J gene is TRBJ2-1, the V gene TRBV19, with TRBD1 identical over 7 bases. Per germline, CDR1 LNHDA and CDR2 SQIVND (reference sequence). The junction had 3 bases not matched to a gene; V was cut back by 6 bases and J by 7 bases. The CDR3 has 12 residues. In nucleotides, the CDR3 is TGTGCCAGTAGAACAGGGGAGAATGAGCAGTTCTTC. Translated: CASRTGENEQFF.

The rearrangement joins TRBV10-3 to TRBJ2-2, with D perhaps matching TRBD2 (6 bases). Germline-derived CDR1 and CDR2 are ENHRY and SYGVKD. The V end was cut by 4 bases, the J end by 5 bases, with 14 bases between. The CDR3 totals 15 residues. The CDR3 DNA reads TGTGCCATCAGTGGCATGGAGGAGGGGACCGGGGAGCTGTTTTTT. Translated, it gives CAISGMEEGTGELFF.

The rearrangement links TRBV9 to TRBJ2-7, with D maybe TRBD2 (5 bases). V lost 3 bases and J lost 1, with 20 bases in between. This CDR3 is 17 amino acids long. Germline V gene sequence: CDR1 SGDLS, CDR2 YYNGEE. CDR3 in DNA: TGTGCCAGCAGCGAGTCACACGAGCGGCGGAATTCCTACGAGCAGTACTTC. Translating gives CASSESHERRNSYEQYF.

The rearrangement uses TRBV13 and TRBJ2-3; TRBD2 agrees at 12 bases. The length of the CDR3 is 16 residues. V shed 5 bases, J shed 7 bases, and the junction held 10 bases outside the gene matches. CDR1 and CDR2 (germline): PRHDT, FYEKMQ (reference sequence). The CDR3 loop reads CASSLPTSGSSNTQYF. For the CDR3, the DNA is TGTGCCAGCAGCCTGCCGACTAGCGGGAGTTCAAATACGCAGTATTTT.

The rearrangement uses TRBV6-1 and TRBJ2-7; D may be TRBD2 (6 bases). Trimming took 3 bases from V and 3 from J, leaving 15 bases between them. From germline, CDR1 is MNHNS and CDR2 SASEGT. The CDR3 loop spans 15 amino acids. CDR3 protein: CASSDTGGGFYEQYF. The CDR3 DNA reads TGTGCCAGCAGTGATACGGGTGGGGGGTTCTACGAGCAGTACTTC.

The rearrangement links TRBV18 to TRBJ1-1, with D uncertain. V was shortened by 4 bases and J by 1 base, with 4 bases between the two germline ends. The CDR3 runs 12 residues. CDR1 KGHSH and CDR2 LQKENI come from the germline V gene. The CDR3 loop is CASSRQNTEAFF. CDR3 in DNA: TGTGCCAGCTCACGGCAGAACACTGAAGCTTTCTTT. The variable domain in full, completed from reference TRBV18 and TRBJ1-1, reads NAGVMQNPRHLVRRRGQEARLRCSPMKGHSHVYWYRQLPEEGLKFMVYLQKENIIDESGMPKERFSAEFPKEGPSILRIQQVVRGDSAAYFCASSRQNTEAFFGQGTRLTVV.

V usage is TRBV5-1 and J usage is TRBJ2-1; the D gene is possibly TRBD2 (6 bases). Trimming pared 5 bases from V and 5 bases from J, leaving 23 bases between. Germline CDR1 and CDR2: SGHRS and YFSETQ. The CDR3 contains 17 residues. This CDR3 is CASSSPTLTSSHNEQFF. The CDR3 DNA reads as TGCGCCAGCAGTTCCCCGACCCTCACTAGCTCACACAATGAGCAGTTCTTC. Based on the CDR3 plus reference TRBV5-1 and TRBJ2-1, the full variable domain is KAGVTQTPRYLIKTRGQQVTLSCSPISGHRSVSWYQQTPGQGLQFLFEYFSETQRNKGNFPGRFSGRQFSNSRSEMNVSTLELGDSALYLCASSSPTLTSSHNEQFFGPGTRLTVL.

V gene TRBV27 combines with J gene TRBJ2-3; 9 bases match TRBD1. Germline CDR1 MNHEY, CDR2 SMNVEV (reference sequence). V lost 2 bases and J lost 0; bases outside the gene matches: 0. The length of the CDR3 is 15 residues. The DNA of the CDR3 is TGTGCCAGCAGTTTAGGACAGGGGAGCACAGATACGCAGTATTTT. Residues: CASSLGQGSTDTQYF.

A few counts support this clone. The chain joins TRBV4-1 to TRBJ1-4, with a tentative D call TRBD1 (6 bases). The germline V gene encodes CDR1 MGHRA and CDR2 YSYEKL. V was clipped by 1 base and J by 6 bases, with 15 bases between them. CDR3 size: 16 residues. The CDR3 region has the DNA TGCGCCAGCAGCCAAGCAGGGAACAGGGTTTATGAAAAACTGTTTTTT. It is translated as CASSQAGNRVYEKLFF.

The chain combines TRBV5-4 with TRBJ2-3, with 8 bases that match TRBD2. CDR1 and CDR2 from the germline V gene are SGHNT and YYREEE (reference sequence). With 0 bases clipped from V and 0 bases from J, the junction kept 6 bases outside the gene matches. The CDR3 has 17 residues. CDR3 sequence (DNA): TGTGCCAGCAGCTTGGCCGCTAGCGGGCCTAGCACAGATACGCAGTATTTT. Amino acid sequence: CASSLAASGPSTDTQYF.

This clone has only a few counts. The V gene is TRBV4-2, the J gene TRBJ2-2; 14 bases line up with TRBD2. This CDR3 comprises 18 residues. The germline CDR1 and CDR2 sequences are LGHNA and YNFKEQ. Germline trimming cut 4 bases from V and 8 bases from J; bases unmatched to any gene: 12. The CDR3 loop reads CASSLEKLGLAGAGELFF. The CDR3 region has the DNA TGTGCCAGCAGCCTCGAAAAGCTGGGACTAGCGGGAGCGGGGGAGCTGTTTTTT.

CDR3 nucleotide sequence: TGCGCCAGCAGCTCTTACGCGGGGGGCGACTATGGCTACACCTTC. This codes for CASSSYAGGDYGYTF. The chain recombines TRBV4-1 with TRBJ1-2; tentatively, D is TRBD1 (6 bases). The germline V and J ends were trimmed by 5 bases and 3 bases, with 16 bases remaining between them. The CDR3 spans 15 residues. CDR1 is MGHRA and CDR2 is YSYEKL in the germline V gene.

V usage is TRBV12-5 and J usage is TRBJ2-1; a weak D match, TRBD1 (5 bases). Trimming left V 0 bases short and J 4 bases short, with 16 bases between. From germline, CDR1 is LGHNT and CDR2 FRNRAP. This CDR3 region has 17 residues. CDR3 sequence (DNA): TGTGCTAGTGGTTTGGTACTAAAGTCAGGGCTTTACAATGAGCAGTTCTTC. Translation gives CASGLVLKSGLYNEQFF.

This clone occurred once. The chain has TRBV27 and TRBJ1-1, with D tentatively TRBD1 (5 bases). Between the trimmed V and J ends, which lost 7 bases and 4 bases, there was a span of 13 bases. The CDR3 is 13 amino acids. In germline, CDR1 is MNHEY, CDR2 SMNVEV (reference sequence). The CDR3 nucleotides are TGTGCCAGCAACGCGGGGACTCTCACTGAAGCTTTCTTT. Protein sequence: CASNAGTLTEAFF.

The chain recombines TRBV5-1 with TRBJ2-5, with 11 bases identical to TRBD1. The CDR3 length is 15 residues. Germline lookup yields CDR1 SGHRS and CDR2 YFSETQ. After removal of 4 bases from V and 2 bases from J, the junction contained 4 bases not matched to a gene. The CDR3 is CASSPDRGPQETQYF. CDR3 nucleotide sequence: TGCGCCAGCAGCCCGGACAGGGGGCCTCAAGAGACCCAGTACTTC.

The chain uses TRBV19 and TRBJ2-7; TRBD1 aligns across 8 bases. Per germline, CDR1 LNHDA and CDR2 SQIVND (reference sequence). CDR3 size: 14 residues. The junction had 9 bases not matched to a gene; V was cut back by 10 bases and J by 1 base. Written as DNA, the CDR3 is TGTGCCATTTCACCCGGGACAGGTTCCTACGAGCAGTACTTC. Its translation is CAISPGTGSYEQYF.

This sequence joins TRBV5-4 and TRBJ2-6, with a weak D call TRBD1 (6 bases). With 1 base removed from V and 0 bases from J, the gap between germline ends came to 8 bases. Germline assignment: CDR1 SGHNT and CDR2 YYREEE (reference sequence). The CDR3 consists of 16 residues. CDR3 protein: CASSLRGGSGANVLTF. The CDR3 DNA reads as TGTGCCAGCAGCTTGCGAGGGGGCTCTGGGGCCAACGTCCTGACTTTC.

The sample holds one count of this clone. V is TRBV6-1 and J is TRBJ1-5; D is ambiguous. The V and J ends lost 8 bases and 2 bases respectively, with 7 bases between them. The CDR3 loop spans 12 amino acids. The germline gives CDR1 MNHNS, CDR2 SASEGT. The CDR3: CASRGGNQPQHF. In DNA, the CDR3 is TGTGCCAGCCGCGGAGGCAATCAGCCCCAGCATTTT.